This T cell receptor beta chain was sequenced during a study of blood T cells in healthy people across ages. Study context: Capture by template switching was about one barcoded beta molecule per two T cells.

Study-wide results and limits: Roughly linear declines in TCR beta diversity per million T cells occurred with age. Higher naive T cell percentage went strongly together with higher TCR beta diversity.

This clonotype appeared once. The antigen is unknown. PCR was performed a second time for about 7 to 11 cycles using a sample-barcoded 5' primer and a J-beta primer mix. In TCRdb, the 5' RACE reads were re-called with MiXCR into one record per CDR3 protein. The sample records 920,000 or so distinct CDR3 sequences, 35% to 50% being singletons. The source is a woman in her sixties in good health. Sequenced material: blood.

CDR3 sequence reads: CASSATSGRAGKTQYF. The DNA of the CDR3 is TGTGCCAGCAGTGCGACTAGCGGGAGGGCCGGGAAGACCCAGTACTTC. The chain employs TRBV6-1 and TRBJ2-7; 14 nucleotides agree with TRBD2. The DNA matches TRBJ2-5 better at its end, which makes the J call doubtful. This CDR3 has 16 residues. Germline V gene data show CDR1 as MNHNS and CDR2 as SASEGT.